The 6 T cell receptor beta chains listed next were all sequenced from one sample in a study of siplizumab effects on memory and regulatory T cells. The data were produced by immunoSEQ multiplex PCR, yet TCRdb's version contains in-frame clones alone and is incomplete. There are around 95,000 clones in the sample; more than 90% occur only once, and about 0.15% lies in the top ten. What was sequenced was CD4+ T cells sorted from blood. The receptors derive from a human donor in good health.

The rearrangement joins TRBV19 to TRBJ1-3; 9 positions agree with TRBD1. With V trimmed by 4 bases and J by 0 bases, 10 bases remained unmatched. Germline V CDR1 and CDR2: LNHDA, SQIVND (reference sequence). The CDR3 consists of 18 residues. The CDR3 loop reads CASSNMGQGVSSGNTIYF. CDR3 nucleotide sequence: TGTGCCAGTAGTAATATGGGACAGGGCGTTAGCTCTGGAAACACCATATATTTT.

This chain connects TRBV11-2 to TRBJ2-1; 9 bases map to TRBD2. Unmatched junction bases numbered 9, after V lost 5 bases and J lost 10 bases. This CDR3 has 14 residues. Looked up from germline, CDR1 is SGHAT and CDR2 is FQNNGV. CDR3 region: CASSATSGGLEQFF. The CDR3 nucleotides read TGTGCCAGCAGCGCCACGAGCGGGGGGTTGGAGCAGTTCTTC.

This clone came up once. The chain employs TRBV5-4 and TRBJ2-4, with 7 bases aligning to TRBD2. Germline loops: CDR1 SGHNT, CDR2 YYREEE (reference sequence). The CDR3 runs 14 residues. The V gene end was trimmed by 1 base and the J gene end by 6 bases; junction bases not matched to a gene: 4. CDR3 nucleotide sequence: TGTGCCAGCAGCTTGAGCAGGGAGGGAAACATTCAGTACTTC. This encodes CASSLSREGNIQYF.

The chain joins TRBV7-9 to TRBJ2-7; 7 bases align to TRBD1. CDR3 length equals 15 residues. Germline V gives CDR1 SEHNR, CDR2 FQNEAQ (reference sequence). J gave up 2 bases and V 5 bases, and 9 bases lay outside the gene matches. CDR3 DNA sequence: TGTGCCAGCAGCAGGACAGGCAGTGCAACCTACGAGCAGTACTTC. It translates to CASSRTGSATYEQYF. Filled out from reference TRBV7-9 and TRBJ2-7, the complete variable domain reads DTGVSQNPRHKITKRGQNVTFRCDPISEHNRLYWYRQTLGQGPEFLTYFQNEAQLEKSRLLSDRFSAERPKGSFSTLEIQRTEQGDSAMYLCASSRTGSATYEQYFGPGTRLTVT.

This clone has just one count. A junction boundary mismatches the germline segment, possibly from a read error. The V call is TRBV30, the J call TRBJ2-5, with D maybe TRBD1 (6 bases). The CDR3 sequence is 11 residues long. Germline-derived CDR1 and CDR2 are GTSNPN and SVGIG (reference sequence). The CDR3 nucleotides are TGTGCCTGGAGGAGGACAGACTCGGCAAACTTC. Its protein is CAWRRTDSANF.

The V and J genes are TRBV5-4 and TRBJ2-2; 8 bases fit TRBD2. This CDR3 region has 15 residues. Trimming removed 4 bases from V and 4 bases from J; junction bases left unmatched: 6. Germline V gene sequence: CDR1 SGHNT, CDR2 YYREEE (reference sequence). The DNA of the CDR3 is TGTGCCAGCAGCCCGACTAGCGTTGCCACCGGGGAGCTGTTTTTT. It specifies CASSPTSVATGELFF.